These T cell receptor beta chains were read from a single sample in a study of blood T cell repertoires in COVID-19. Assay used: immunoSEQ multiplex PCR; TCRdb lists only in-frame clones, some missing. Of about 210,000 clones in the sample, 90% to 95% were seen once. Sequencing was performed on peripheral blood. The receptors come from a man between 25 and 39 years old with acute or convalescent COVID-19. The CDR3 runs from the conserved cysteine through the conserved F or W. A D gene is named only where the DNA matches it firmly. Rows may omit the clone size; those that give it use once, few, many or a size class.

abundance	v_gene	j_gene	d_gene	CDR3nt	CDR3aa
NA	TRBV11-1	TRBJ2-3	NA	TGTGCCAGCAGCCGTACGGTCTCTACGCAGTATTTT	CASSRTVSTQYF
NA	TRBV19	TRBJ1-5	NA	TGTGCCAGTAGTATTCAGGGACAAGGGCAGCCCCAGCATTTT	CASSIQGQGQPQHF
NA	TRBV6-6	TRBJ1-3	NA	TGTGCCAGCCAACTGGGGGGCTCTGGAAACACCATATATTTT	CASQLGGSGNTIYF
NA	TRBV2	TRBJ2-7	TRBD1	TGTGCCAGCAGTGACGTGGGACAGGGGAGCGAGCAGTACTTC	CASSDVGQGSEQYF
NA	TRBV5-5	TRBJ1-2	NA	TGTGCCAGCAGCGCGGATCGGAGGACTAACTATGGCTACACCTTC	CASSADRRTNYGYTF
NA	TRBV10-2	TRBJ2-7	TRBD1	TGCGCCAGCAGTGATCCAGGGGGTGTACCCTACGAGCAGTACTTC	CASSDPGGVPYEQYF
NA	TRBV5-6	TRBJ2-7	NA	TGTGCCAGCAGCTTCTACTACCTAGACTTGGCCTACGAGCAGTACTTC	CASSFYYLDLAYEQYF
once	TRBV12-3/TRBV12-4	TRBJ1-2	NA	TGTGCCAGCAGCCAGGGGAGCAATGGCTACACCTTC	CASSQGSNGYTF
NA	TRBV14	TRBJ1-6	NA	TGTGCCAGCAGCCAAGATAAAGGGGTGCCCCCCCTCCACTTT	CASSQDKGVPPLHF
NA	TRBV13	TRBJ2-1	TRBD2	TGTGCCAGCAGCTTTCCACTAGCGGAAAGCTCCTACAATGAGCAGTTCTTC	CASSFPLAESSYNEQFF
NA	TRBV15	TRBJ2-1	TRBD1	TGTGCCACCAGCAGGGGGACAGGGGGCTACAATGAGCAGTTCTTC	CATSRGTGGYNEQFF
NA	TRBV5-1	TRBJ1-4	NA	TGCGCCAGCAGCTTGGGGATAGGGAGTGAAAAACTGTTTTTT	CASSLGIGSEKLFF
NA	TRBV7-2	TRBJ2-1	TRBD2	TGTGCCAGCAGCACGAGACTAGCGGGGGCCCCATACAATGAGCAGTTCTTC	CASSTRLAGAPYNEQFF
NA	TRBV15	TRBJ2-7	NA	TGTGCCACCAGCAGAGGGGGCAGCTACGAGCAGTACTTC	CATSRGGSYEQYF
NA	TRBV19	TRBJ1-5	NA	TGTGCCAGCTCAGGGGTTGTACAGCCCCAGCATTTT	CASSGVVQPQHF
NA	TRBV12-3/TRBV12-4	TRBJ2-3	NA	TGTGCCAGCAGACTACGCCCTGATACGCAGTATTTT	CASRLRPDTQYF
NA	TRBV19	TRBJ2-3	NA	TGTGCCAGTAGTATCGCAGGGCTGGTCTGGGCAGGGTTAAGGGATACGCAGTATTTT	CASSIAGLVWAGLRDTQYF
NA	TRBV7-8	TRBJ1-5	NA	TGTGCCAGCAGCTTGGGTGCGGGCCTTAATCAGCCCCAGCATTTT	CASSLGAGLNQPQHF
NA	TRBV4-2	TRBJ2-7	TRBD2	TGTGCCAGCAGCCAAGTAGGAGGAGCGGGAGCTACCTACGAGCAGTACTTC	CASSQVGGAGATYEQYF
NA	TRBV28	TRBJ1-2	NA	TGTGCCAGCAGTTTCAATCTCGGAGAGGTTGGCTACACCTTC	CASSFNLGEVGYTF
NA	TRBV5-1	TRBJ2-1	TRBD1	TGCGCCAGCAGCTCTTCCGGGTGGACAGGGGTCCACAATGAGCAGTTCTTC	CASSSSGWTGVHNEQFF
NA	TRBV5-1	TRBJ2-1	TRBD2	TGCGCCAGCAGCCTGACTAGCGGGGCCTCCTACAATGAGCAGTTCTTC	CASSLTSGASYNEQFF
NA	TRBV5-5	TRBJ1-4	TRBD1	TGTGCCAGCAGCTATGAGCGTCCGGGACAGATGAATGAAAAACTGTTTTTT	CASSYERPGQMNEKLFF
NA	TRBV9	TRBJ1-2	TRBD1	TGTGCCAGCAGCGTAGCAGGGGGCGGCGGCTATGGCTACACCTTC	CASSVAGGGGYGYTF